Reported below is one T cell receptor (beta chain). The target of this receptor is not known. No quality values exist for individual bases; no much larger clone is one base distant. This record belongs to a study of cytomegalovirus exposure and HLA in healthy donors (dated by TCRdb to the late 2010s). For the wider study: An earlier analysis of some 550 of the donors reported more than 250 Gb of sequence data and around 110 million unique TCR beta sequences from 150 million to 200 million T cells. In the later analysis, no new phenotypic data were used to find candidate immune exposures; instead, reliance was placed on TCR beta sequences and their occurrence across donors. High-throughput TCR immunosequencing, statistical association of individual TCRs with disease status, and machine learning were combined to predict cytomegalovirus infection status. Of the 350 to 400 genotyped donors, around 81% fell in the genetic ancestry cluster associated with self-reported Caucasian donors. Across around 400 genotyped donors of the cohort, an average of about 240,000 unique TCR beta nucleotide sequences per donor were sequenced, and roughly 18% of those sequences were non-productive. A separate validation cohort of over 95 different subjects was used in addition to the roughly 640-subject first cohort. All discovery cohort repertoires had been generated using a single sequencing platform. About 330 gigabases of sequencing data and around 90 million unique TCR sequences made up an early release that covered 500 to 650 HLA-typed donors. The number of donors typed differed by locus, with about 629-630 for A, B, C, DRB1 and DQB1, around 520 for DQA1, some 570 for DPA1, and approximately 470 for DPB1. Roughly five DR-DQ haplotypes were handled as single units for association and clustering, since linkage in the cohort was strong. Donor age, sex, ethnicity and CMV serostatus were compiled alongside the repertoire data. The study aimed to test whether signatures of past pathogen exposure could be identified by cataloging public T cell receptors. An earlier analysis of more than 450 of the donors used high-throughput TCR beta sequencing to judge whether each TCR beta V gene segment behaved as functional or pseudogenic. Class I and class II HLA loci were covered by the typing at four-digit resolution. A later analysis re-examined previously published TCR beta repertoires from just over 650 donors and added high-resolution HLA genotyping to investigate patterns of TCR occurrence. Genome-wide SNP genotypes for about 65% of the roughly 700 donors were used in a later genetic analysis, which treated that subset as a discovery cohort. The study profiled the T cell repertoires of hundreds of subjects by immunosequencing and related them to cytomegalovirus serostatus. Beyond this particular receptor, the publication reports: Strong co-occurrence of HLA alleles, especially DR and DQ, made assigning TCR associations to individual alleles difficult. Immune exposure information for the cohort was limited to CMV serostatus. Linkage disequilibrium might explain the correlated functional status among segregating V segments, but an unknown experimental factor could not be excluded. In a later analysis, HLA-associated TCR beta chains were found to be more clonally expanded and to have lower generation probabilities than equally common non-associated chains. According to a later genetic analysis, donors in an Asian-associated ancestry cluster had fewer N-insertions in productive TCRs than the approximately 700-donor mean. The classifier was reported to diagnose cytomegalovirus status with high specificity and sensitivity in both the original and validation cohorts. A later genetic analysis associated a missense DCLRE1C variant with V-gene and J-gene trimming of TCR beta chains, and an independent cohort replicated the association. Because the 87-base-pair reads could not distinguish some IMGT-functional V segments, including TRBV6-2 and TRBV6-3, those segments were excluded. HLA typing was unavailable for some donors at each locus, so association tests used only the typed subset. The sequencing pipeline was judged likely to have produced a cluster of highly shared sequence variants as a technical artifact. A further reported finding was that TCR beta sequences accurately predicted the HLA-A and HLA-B alleles for most subjects in the first cohort. Broadly in line with IMGT annotations, most TCR beta V segments showed up in productive rearrangements about 87% or about 30% of the time in an earlier analysis of about 500 of the donors. Specific HLA alleles were associated with 15,000 to 20,000 TCR beta sequences at a false discovery rate of 0.05 in a later analysis. Because counts were too low, fewer than 20 rarely observed V segments, including chromosome 9 orphons, were excluded from the earlier analysis of 587 of the donors. Only TCR beta chains were sequenced in this cohort, and the absence of alpha or paired-chain data limited detectable features. According to the authors, the approach could potentially be generalized to other disease states and immunological phenotypes. A later analysis found that TCR association rates varied across HLA loci, with DRB1 alleles showing the most associated TCRs and HLA-C alleles the fewest. Across donors, most TCR sequences were observed very rarely, whereas some public TCRs were present in many individuals. In vitro tests confirmed that three of the cytomegalovirus-associated TCR beta chains recognize cytomegalovirus antigens. A later analysis found that most CMV-associated TCR beta chains appeared HLA-restricted, with HLA associations seemingly driven largely by CMV exposure. The study listed 164 TCR beta chains as associated with cytomegalovirus. A later analysis reported that several top co-occurrence clusters appeared linked to parvovirus B19, influenza, CMV and Epstein-Barr virus. The presence/absence analyses assumed that sequencing depth was roughly uniform across donors, and that assumption may not be true.

From the cysteine through the phenylalanine, the CDR3 covers 15 amino acids. The entry retains the CDR3 DNA only, 45 bases that are in frame from base 1. The germline V and J ends show losses of 7 bases and 9 bases respectively, and no gene match explains 17 bases of the junction. The germline V gene (reference sequence) yields GTSNPN for CDR1 and SVGIG for CDR2. The cohort comprised some 730 healthy bone marrow donors. At the time of sampling, all cohort members were nominally healthy, though unrecorded immune exposures were likely present. The donor was CMV seronegative and was included in the group of a few hundred seronegative cohort members. Each donor provided a peripheral blood sample, and peripheral blood mononuclear cells were used for TCR beta sequencing. The Qiagen DNeasy Blood Extraction Kit was used to extract genomic DNA from the blood cell samples. The library was made by the immunoSEQ multiplex PCR assay. For the multiplex PCR, a mixture combining 60 forward primers for TCR Vbeta segments and 13 reverse primers for TCR Jbeta segments was used. The CDR3 region of rearranged TCR beta genes was amplified from genomic DNA by a multiplex PCR assay. On the Illumina HiSeq System, the amplified TCR beta libraries were sequenced as 87-base-pair reads. For the original study's pipeline: Across the roughly 640 repertoires, a later analysis counted some 80 million unique TCR beta chains, roughly 11 million of which were shared by at least two donors. Raw reads were error-corrected and collapsed into unique sequences with a nearest-neighbor algorithm that merged closely related sequences to remove PCR and sequencing errors. V, D and J gene segments were assigned by aligning CDR3 sequences to IMGT reference sequences. For a sequence to be retained, at least a six-nucleotide match to both a V gene segment and a J gene segment was required. Rearrangements were called productive when the CDR3 lacked stop codons and stayed in frame with V and J; all others were non-productive. CDR3 was defined by IMGT convention, running from the second conserved V-encoded cysteine to the conserved J-encoded phenylalanine. Sequences without an unambiguous match to a single V gene segment were excluded from the earlier analysis of several hundred of the donors. An earlier analysis of several hundred of the donors classified V segments as functional when productive rearrangements were above 56.7% and as segregating when the standard deviation between donors was above 5%. A statistical classification framework was built for diagnosing cytomegalovirus status from the catalog of TCR beta chain sequences. In a later analysis, TCR nucleotide sequences were compared against IMGT/GENE-DB human TR gene sequences so that V and J genes could be assigned. A later analysis assigned CDR3 sequences and most-parsimonious VDJ recombination scenarios with the TCRdist pipeline. In a later analysis, each TCR beta chain was defined by its CDR3 amino acid sequence together with its V-gene family, and reads lacking a unique V-gene family were excluded. A later analysis removed 592 highly shared, low-generation-probability nucleotide sequences to deal with suspected cross-contamination and a sequencing artifact. In a later analysis, a clonal expansion index was calculated for each public chain from normalized within-repertoire ranks of inferred template counts. Generation probabilities in a later analysis came from a VDJ recombination model fitted to out-of-frame rearrangements, and those results were checked against IGoR. In a later analysis, hypergeometric tests were used to score TCR-TCR, TCR-HLA and TCR-CMV co-occurrence, with a repertoire-size bias correction applied to TCR pairs. In a later analysis, false discovery rates were estimated by permuting HLA or CMV assignments 20 times. In a later analysis, co-occurring TCRs were grouped using DBSCAN, and TCRdist sequence similarity was added for clustering within HLA-allele-positive subsets. For co-occurrence clustering, repertoires with fewer than 30,000 or more than 120,000 public chains were excluded, along with four or five repertoires with anomalous nucleotide sharing. TCRdb obtained this table from immuneACCESS and retained in-frame rearrangements with V and J assigned. These tables miss some clones; where compared with another copy, unresolved V genes account for less than half of the shortfall, and the remainder is unexplained. Clone size and the V and J calls come from that table; the DNA yielded D and trimming. The sample data list 110,000 to 150,000 clones, and roughly 80% of these were observed just once. The ten largest account for approximately 1% of the sample.

Material for sequencing was PBMCs. The chain is assembled from TRBV30 and TRBJ1-5, with 8 bases in between that match TRBD1. The sequence came from a man between 18 and 35 years old in good health and CMV-seronegative. The CDR3 in this case is CAFTSPGTGLRPQHF. The DNA reads as follows: TGTGCCTTTACCTCACCCGGGACAGGCTTACGGCCCCAGCATTTT. The reference TRBV30 and TRBJ1-5 proteins fill in what lies around the CDR3, so the full variable domain reads SQTIHQWPATLVQPVGSPLSLECTVEGTSNPNLYWYRQAAGRGLQLLFYSVGIGQISSEVPQNLSASRPQDRQFILSSKKLLLSDSGFYLCAFTSPGTGLRPQHFGDGTRLSIL.